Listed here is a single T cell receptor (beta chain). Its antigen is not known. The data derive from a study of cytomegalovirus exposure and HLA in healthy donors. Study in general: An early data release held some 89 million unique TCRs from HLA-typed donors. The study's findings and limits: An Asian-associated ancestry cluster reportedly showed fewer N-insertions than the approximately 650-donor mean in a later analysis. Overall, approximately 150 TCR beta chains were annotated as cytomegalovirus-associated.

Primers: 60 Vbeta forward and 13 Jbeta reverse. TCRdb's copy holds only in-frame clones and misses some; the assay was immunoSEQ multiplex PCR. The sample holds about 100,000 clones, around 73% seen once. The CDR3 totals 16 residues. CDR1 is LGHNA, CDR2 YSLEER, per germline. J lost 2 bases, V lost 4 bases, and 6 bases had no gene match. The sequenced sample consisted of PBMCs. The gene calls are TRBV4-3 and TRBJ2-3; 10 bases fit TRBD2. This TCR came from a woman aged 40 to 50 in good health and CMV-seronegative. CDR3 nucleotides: TGCGCCAGCAGCCGAGTTCTAGCGGGAGTCACAGATACGCAGTATTTT. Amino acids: CASSRVLAGVTDTQYF.